This T cell receptor (beta chain) appears in the sequencing data of a study of cytomegalovirus exposure and HLA in healthy donors. Study-wide findings and caveats: As a later analysis showed, several of the most significant clusters appeared to be linked to common viral pathogens. A list of around 150 TCR beta chains associated with cytomegalovirus was given. Solely CMV serostatus was available to characterize immune exposure.

About this clone: As yet, its antigen is unknown.

Amplification used 60 Vbeta primers and 13 Jbeta primers. TCRdb's table, derived via immunoSEQ multiplex PCR, lists solely in-frame clones and lacks some. The sample's table shows tens of thousands of clones. Sequenced sample: PBMCs. The sequence was obtained from a male donor in good health and CMV-seropositive.

In nucleotides, the CDR3 is TGTGCCAGCAGCTCGTGGACAGAAAGCTCCTATAATTCACCCCTCCACTTT. It is translated as CASSSWTESSYNSPLHF. The genes are TRBV5-6 and TRBJ1-6, with D possibly matching TRBD1 (6 bases). Germline CDR1 reads SGHDT; CDR2 reads YYEEEE. V lost 3 bases and J 0 bases, leaving 13 bases between the germline ends. This CDR3 has 17 residues.